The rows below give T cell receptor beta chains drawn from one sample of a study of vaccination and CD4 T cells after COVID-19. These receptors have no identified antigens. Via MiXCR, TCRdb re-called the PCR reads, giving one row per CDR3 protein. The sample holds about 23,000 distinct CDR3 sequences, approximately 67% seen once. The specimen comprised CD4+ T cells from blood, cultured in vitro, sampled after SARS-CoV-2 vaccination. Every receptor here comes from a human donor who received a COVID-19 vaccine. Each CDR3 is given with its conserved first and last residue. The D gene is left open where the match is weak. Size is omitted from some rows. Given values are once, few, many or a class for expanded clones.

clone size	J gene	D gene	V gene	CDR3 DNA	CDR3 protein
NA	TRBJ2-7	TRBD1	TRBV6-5	TGTGCCAGCAGTTACTCAGACAGGGGGGACTACGAGCAGTACTTC	CASSYSDRGDYEQYF
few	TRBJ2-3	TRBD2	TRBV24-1	TGTGCCACCAGTGATTTGAGACAGGGGCGCGAGCGGGGGGGAAGCACAGATACGCAGTATTTT	CATSDLRQGRERGGSTDTQYF
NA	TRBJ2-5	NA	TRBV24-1	NA	CATSDFRGTGRETQYF
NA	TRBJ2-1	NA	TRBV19	TGTGCCAGTAGTATTAGAATAGCCCCCTACAATGAGCAGTTCTTC	CASSIRIAPYNEQFF
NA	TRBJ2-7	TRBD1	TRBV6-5	TGTGCCAGCAGTTATGCGGGACAGGGGGTATCCTACGAGCAGTACTTC	CASSYAGQGVSYEQYF
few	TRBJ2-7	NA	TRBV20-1	TGCAGTGCGTATCTAGCGAGGAGCTACGAGCAGTACTTC	CSAYLARSYEQYF
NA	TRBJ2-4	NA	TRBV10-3	TGTGCCGCCTCGGTAAATAAAAACATTCAGTACTTC	CAASVNKNIQYF
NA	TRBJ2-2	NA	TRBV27	TGTGCCAGCCGTAGGACAAACACCGGGGAGCTGTTTTTT	CASRRTNTGELFF
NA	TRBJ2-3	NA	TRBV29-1	TGCAGCGTTGGACAAAATACGCAGTATTTT	CSVGQNTQYF
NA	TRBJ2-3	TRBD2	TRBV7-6	TGTGCCAGCAGCACTCGGCGGGGGGGCGAGTCTACAGCAACAGATACGCAGTATTTT	CASSTRRGGESTATDTQYF
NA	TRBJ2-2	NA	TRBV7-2	TGTGCCAGCAGCTTATGGGGGGTCCCCGGGGAGCTGTTTTTT	CASSLWGVPGELFF
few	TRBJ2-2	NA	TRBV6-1	TGTGCCGCCCGACGGACCACCGGGGAGCTGTTTTTT	CAARRTTGELFF
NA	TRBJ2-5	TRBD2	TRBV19	TGTGCCAGTAGTATGTTGAGCGGGGGGGCTCAAGAGACCCAGTACTTC	CASSMLSGGAQETQYF
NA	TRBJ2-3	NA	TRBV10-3	TGTGCCATCTCCCCGGGGCTTTCTAGCACAGATACGCAGTATTTT	CAISPGLSSTDTQYF
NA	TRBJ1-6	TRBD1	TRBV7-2	TGTGCCAGCAGCTCAATGGGACAGGGAAGTTCACCCCTCCACTTT	CASSSMGQGSSPLHF
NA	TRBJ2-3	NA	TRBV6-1	TGTGCCAGCAGTCGAACGGGGGGCCTCACAGATACGCAGTATTTT	CASSRTGGLTDTQYF
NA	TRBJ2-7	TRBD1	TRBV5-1	TGCGCCAGCAGCTGGGACAGGGCTGACGAGCAGTACTTC	CASSWDRADEQYF
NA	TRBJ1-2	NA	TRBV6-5	TGTGCCAGCAGTTACTCCCCTTATGGGTCAGCGGGCGGGTATGGCTACACCTTC	CASSYSPYGSAGGYGYTF
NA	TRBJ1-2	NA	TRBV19	TGTGCCAGTAGACAAAACAGGAACCTAAACTATGGCTACACCTTC	CASRQNRNLNYGYTF
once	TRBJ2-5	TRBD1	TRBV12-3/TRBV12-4	TGTGCCAGCAGTTCCTCGACAGGGGGCAAGGAGACCCAGTACTTC	CASSSSTGGKETQYF
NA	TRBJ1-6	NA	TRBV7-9	TGTGCCAGCAGCTGGTCGGATCCCTATAATTCACCCCTCCACTTT	CASSWSDPYNSPLHF
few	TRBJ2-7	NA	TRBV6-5	TGTGCCAGCAGTTACCCCCGGGATACGCAGTACTTC	CASSYPRDTQYF
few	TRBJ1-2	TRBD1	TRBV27	TGTGCCAGCAGTCCTGACCGGACAGGGGGTCACTTACTCCATGGCTACACCTTC	CASSPDRTGGHLLHGYTF
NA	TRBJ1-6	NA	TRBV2	TGTGCCAGCAGTGAAGTAAGGCGAGGACCCCTCCACTTT	CASSEVRRGPLHF
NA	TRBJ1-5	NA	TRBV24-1	TGTGCCACCAGTGACAAACAGGGTTCCCAGCCCCAGCATTTT	CATSDKQGSQPQHF
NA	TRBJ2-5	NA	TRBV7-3	TGTGCCAGCAGCACTAATCAAGAAGGAAGCCAGTACTTC	CASSTNQEGSQYF
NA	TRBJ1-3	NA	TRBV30	TGTGCCTGGAGTGTCAAGGGTTTCTCTGGAAACACCATATATTTT	CAWSVKGFSGNTIYF
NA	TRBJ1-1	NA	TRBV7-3	TGTGCCAGCAGCTCCGAACACGGCACTGAAGCTTTCTTT	CASSSEHGTEAFF
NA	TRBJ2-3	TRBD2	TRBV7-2	TGTGCCAGCAGCTTAGACAGCGGGAAAACGCAGTATTTT	CASSLDSGKTQYF
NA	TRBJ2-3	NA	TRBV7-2	TGTGCCAGCAGCTTAAGACCCTCGGATACGCAGTATTTT	CASSLRPSDTQYF
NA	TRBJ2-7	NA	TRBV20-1	TGCAGTGCTTCCGGGACTCCGCTCGAGCAGTACTTC	CSASGTPLEQYF
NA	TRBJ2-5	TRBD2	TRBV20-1	TGCAGTGGAATCCACCCGGGACTAGCGGAGACCCAGTACTTC	CSGIHPGLAETQYF
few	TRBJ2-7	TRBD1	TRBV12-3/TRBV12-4	TGTGCCAGCAGTCCGGGACAGGGTAGCTACGAGCAGTACTTC	CASSPGQGSYEQYF
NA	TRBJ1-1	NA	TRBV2	TGTGCCAGCAGTGAAGATCCTGGATTCAACACTGAAGCTTTCTTT	CASSEDPGFNTEAFF
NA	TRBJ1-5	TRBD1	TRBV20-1	TGCAGTGCTCCCCGTACAGGGGAGTTTCAGCCCCAGCATTTT	CSAPRTGEFQPQHF
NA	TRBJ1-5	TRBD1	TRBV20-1	TGCAGTGCTAGAAGGGGGCCAAATCAGCCCCAGCATTTT	CSARRGPNQPQHF
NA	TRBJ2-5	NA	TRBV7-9	TGTGCCAGCAGCTTATACGGCGCGAAGACCCAGTACTTC	CASSLYGAKTQYF
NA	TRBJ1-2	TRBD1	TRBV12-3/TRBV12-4	TGTGCCAGCAGTTCGCGGACAGGGGGTCGGCCTGGCTACACCTTC	CASSSRTGGRPGYTF